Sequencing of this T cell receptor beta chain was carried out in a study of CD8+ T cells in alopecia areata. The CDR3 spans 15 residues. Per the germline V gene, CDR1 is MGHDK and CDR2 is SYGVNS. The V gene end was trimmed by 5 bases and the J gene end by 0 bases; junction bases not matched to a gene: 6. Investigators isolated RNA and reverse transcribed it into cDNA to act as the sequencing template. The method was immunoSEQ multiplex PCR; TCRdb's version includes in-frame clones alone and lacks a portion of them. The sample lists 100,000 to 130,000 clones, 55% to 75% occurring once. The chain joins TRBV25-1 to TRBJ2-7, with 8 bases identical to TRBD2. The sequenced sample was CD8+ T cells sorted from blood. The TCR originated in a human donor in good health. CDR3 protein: CASSSTGTSSYEQYF. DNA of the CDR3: TGTGCCAGCAGTTCTACCGGGACTAGCTCCTACGAGCAGTACTTC.